This T cell receptor (beta chain) stems from a study of Ad26.COV2.S vaccination and SARS-CoV-2 variants. Germline V gene data show CDR1 as LNHDA and CDR2 as SQIVND (reference sequence). This CDR3 contains 15 residues. Trimming left V 5 bases short and J 6 bases short, with 19 bases between. Treatment specified: roughly 18 received Ad26.COV2.S at low or high dose, single or two shots; about 5 received placebo; per-sample allocation not given. After the first vaccine or placebo injection, samples were drawn on day 63. Using immunoSEQ multiplex PCR, the repertoire was profiled, and TCRdb retains in-frame clones only, with some absent. Counted here are more than 300,000 clones, about 89% occurring once; the ten biggest clones make up roughly 5%.

This TCR derives from a person between 18 and 65 years old who received the Ad26.COV2.S COVID-19 vaccine or a placebo. Sequencing used peripheral blood, obtained in a trial of Ad26.COV2.S vaccine versus placebo. This chain connects TRBV19 to TRBJ1-2, with TRBD1 as a possible D gene (6 bases). CDR3 sequence reads: CASSVFSGTSNGYTF. CDR3 sequence (DNA): TGTGCCAGTAGTGTCTTCTCCGGGACAAGTAATGGCTACACCTTC.